This TCR beta chain emerged from a study of identical twins. TCRdb redid the calling of the 5' RACE reads with MiXCR, one entry per CDR3 protein. The top ten clones hold around 0.4% of a sample with around 530,000 distinct CDR3 sequences, roughly 15% of them seen once. This clonotype was counted a few times. This sample also appeared in a second study, on yellow fever vaccine responses in identical twins.

This clonotype originated in a woman younger than 35 in good health. Sequenced sample: CD4+ T cells sorted from blood.

The CDR3 reads CAMASGTGAFNTEAFF. For the CDR3, the DNA is TGTGCCATGGCCTCCGGGACAGGGGCCTTCAACACTGAAGCTTTCTTT. The chain employs TRBV10-3 and TRBJ1-1, with TRBD1 matching 10 bases. The V segment lost 9 bases and the J segment 2 bases; nucleotides outside the gene matches: 12. CDR1 and CDR2 (germline): ENHRY, SYGVKD. This CDR3 spans 16 amino acids.